This TCR beta chain appears in the sequencing data of a study of neoadjuvant anti-PD-1 for oral cavity cancer. Sequenced by immunoSEQ multiplex PCR; TCRdb stores in-frame clones only, minus some. The sample shows about 7,100 clones, 50% to 75% of them seen only once. The CDR3 has 15 amino acids. The germline gives CDR1 SGHKS, CDR2 YYEKEE (reference sequence). V lost 7 bases and J lost 3, with 14 bases in between. The sequencing used tumor tissue, collected before nivolumab (anti-PD-1) treatment. The source is a person between 35 and 79 years old with oral cavity squamous cell carcinoma. J is TRBJ2-6 and V is TRBV5-5, with D unresolved. CDR3 nucleotide sequence: TGTGCCAGCGCAGCTGGAGACAATGGGGCCAACGTCCTGACTTTC. This sequence encodes CASAAGDNGANVLTF.